This T cell receptor (beta chain) was identified in a study of cytomegalovirus exposure and HLA in healthy donors. Study observations and caveats: Fewer N-insertions (relative to the approximately 700-donor mean) were reportedly seen in an Asian-associated ancestry cluster in a later analysis. For most TCR beta V segments, an earlier analysis put the productive rate at about 87% or about 30% of the time. Another analysis was done later, and it associated roughly 15,000 TCR beta sequences with HLA alleles at 0.05 false discovery rate. In a later analysis, several top co-occurrence clusters appeared linked to parvovirus B19, influenza, CMV and Epstein-Barr virus.

The PCR contained 60 Vbeta and 13 Jbeta primers. The data were produced by immunoSEQ multiplex PCR, yet TCRdb's version contains in-frame clones alone and is incomplete. The sample shows roughly 140,000 clones, approximately 83% of them seen only once. Trimming removed 3 bases from V and 3 bases from J, with 13 bases in between. The germline gives CDR1 SGDLS, CDR2 YYNGEE. The CDR3 consists of 15 residues. In the case of this clone: Antigen specificity is unknown.

This sequence joins TRBV9 and TRBJ1-3, with D hard to call. Specimen: PBMCs. This receptor was identified in a male donor in good health and CMV-seronegative. The CDR3 region is CASSGATIGGNTIYF. The CDR3 nucleotides are TGTGCCAGCAGCGGGGCGACTATTGGTGGAAACACCATATATTTT.